This T cell receptor (beta chain) stems from a study of blood T cells in healthy people across ages. Overall study findings and caveats: PBMCs that were unsorted prevented a conclusive naive versus antigen-experienced comparison. Diversity of TCR beta per million T cells declined in a roughly linear way with age.

This clonotype was recorded a few times. What it binds is not known. The CDR3 totals 15 residues. Trimming left V 5 bases short and J 1 base short, with 12 bases between. Through a sample-barcoded 5' primer and a J-beta primer mix, a second PCR was run for roughly 6 to 11 cycles. Each cDNA was tagged by a template-switch adaptor containing 12 random nucleotides. TCRdb re-analysed the 5' RACE reads in MiXCR, keeping a single row per CDR3 protein. Of over a million distinct CDR3 sequences detected, under 45% appear once; the ten largest clones hold over 15%. This clonotype originated in a woman aged 55 to 70 in good health. This chain joins TRBV12-3 or TRBV12-4 and TRBJ2-1, with D maybe TRBD2 (6 bases). Material for sequencing was blood. Written as DNA, the CDR3 is TGTGCCAGCAGTCGACTAGTAGGGTCCTACAATGAGCAGTTCTTC. It specifies CASSRLVGSYNEQFF.